This T cell receptor (beta chain) was documented in a study of chemoradiotherapy in HPV16-positive cancers. Points from the study as a whole: Only a couple of HPV16-positive patients supplied the functional HPV-specificity definition. Non-HPV-specific T cells did not expand in tumors during treatment, whereas candidate HPV-specific clones and E7-related motifs did. For HPV16-positive patients, expanding HPV-responsive T cells associated with longer recurrence-free survival.

V was pared by 2 bases and J by 4 bases, with 4 bases between. CDR1 and CDR2 (germline): SGHAT, FQDESV (reference sequence). The CDR3 spans 12 residues. A note on this clone: No antigen is known for it.

Using immunoSEQ multiplex PCR, the repertoire was profiled, and TCRdb retains in-frame clones only, with some absent. This sample has thousands of clones, with less than 75% found just once. The chain is built from TRBV11-1 and TRBJ2-3; D is unresolved. The sample here was tumor tissue, taken from a patient who underwent chemoradiotherapy. The origin of this receptor is a human donor with HPV-associated anogenital cancer. The CDR3 loop is CASSLLADTQYF. CDR3 nucleotides: TGTGCCAGCAGCTTACTGGCAGATACGCAGTATTTT.